This T cell receptor beta chain was obtained from a study of cytomegalovirus exposure and HLA in healthy donors. Study results and caveats: Further analysis was carried out later, and it showed several of the most significant clusters appearing linked to common viral pathogens. In most subjects, TCR beta sequences reportedly gave accurate predictions of HLA-A and HLA-B alleles. Beyond CMV serostatus, there was no information to go on about immune exposure.

The primer mix had 60 Vbeta and 13 Jbeta primers. Some clones are missing from TCRdb's copy, which holds only in-frame ones; the method was immunoSEQ multiplex PCR. In total, the table holds about 130,000 clones. Each donor's status was that of a healthy bone marrow donor. CDR1 and CDR2 from the germline V gene are SGDLS and YYNGEE. With 0 bases clipped from V and 2 bases from J, the junction kept 8 bases outside the gene matches. The CDR3 runs 17 residues. As concerns this clone: Its target is not known.

The rearrangement links TRBV9 to TRBJ2-5, with TRBD2 matching 9 bases. This receptor was obtained from a man aged 18 to 35 in good health and CMV-seronegative. Sequences were obtained from PBMCs. The CDR3 DNA reads as TGTGCCAGCAGCGTAGCAAGCGGGGGGACGAGGCAAGAGACCCAGTACTTC. Translating it yields CASSVASGGTRQETQYF.